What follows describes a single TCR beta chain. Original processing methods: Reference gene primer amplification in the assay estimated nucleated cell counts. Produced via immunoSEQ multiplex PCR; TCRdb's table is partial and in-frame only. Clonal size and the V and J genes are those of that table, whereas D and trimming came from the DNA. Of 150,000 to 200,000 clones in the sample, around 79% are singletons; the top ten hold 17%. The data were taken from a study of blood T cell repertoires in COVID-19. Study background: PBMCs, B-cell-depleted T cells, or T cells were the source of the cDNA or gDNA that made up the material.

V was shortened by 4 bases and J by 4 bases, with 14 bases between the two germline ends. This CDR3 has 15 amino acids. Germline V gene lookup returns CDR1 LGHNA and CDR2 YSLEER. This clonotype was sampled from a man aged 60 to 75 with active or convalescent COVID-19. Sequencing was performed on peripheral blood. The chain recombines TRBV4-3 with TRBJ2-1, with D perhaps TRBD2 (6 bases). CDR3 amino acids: CASSPLASRYNEQFF. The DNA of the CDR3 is TGCGCCAGCAGCCCACTAGCATCTAGGTACAATGAGCAGTTCTTC.